This T cell receptor beta chain comes out of a study of monozygotic twins with inflammatory bowel disease. This CDR3 has 13 residues. Germline V gene data show CDR1 as SGHRS and CDR2 as YFSETQ. No DNA is given; TCRdb re-called the 5' RACE reads and lists each CDR3 protein once. Its table records about 200,000 distinct CDR3 sequences. The specimen sequenced was blood. This clonotype was sampled from a human donor with ulcerative colitis or Crohn's disease, or a healthy co-twin of an affected twin (not recorded which). The chain combines TRBV5-1 with TRBJ2-3; absent DNA, TCRdb's TRBD1 call cannot be checked. The CDR3 protein is CASTPGVPDTQYF.